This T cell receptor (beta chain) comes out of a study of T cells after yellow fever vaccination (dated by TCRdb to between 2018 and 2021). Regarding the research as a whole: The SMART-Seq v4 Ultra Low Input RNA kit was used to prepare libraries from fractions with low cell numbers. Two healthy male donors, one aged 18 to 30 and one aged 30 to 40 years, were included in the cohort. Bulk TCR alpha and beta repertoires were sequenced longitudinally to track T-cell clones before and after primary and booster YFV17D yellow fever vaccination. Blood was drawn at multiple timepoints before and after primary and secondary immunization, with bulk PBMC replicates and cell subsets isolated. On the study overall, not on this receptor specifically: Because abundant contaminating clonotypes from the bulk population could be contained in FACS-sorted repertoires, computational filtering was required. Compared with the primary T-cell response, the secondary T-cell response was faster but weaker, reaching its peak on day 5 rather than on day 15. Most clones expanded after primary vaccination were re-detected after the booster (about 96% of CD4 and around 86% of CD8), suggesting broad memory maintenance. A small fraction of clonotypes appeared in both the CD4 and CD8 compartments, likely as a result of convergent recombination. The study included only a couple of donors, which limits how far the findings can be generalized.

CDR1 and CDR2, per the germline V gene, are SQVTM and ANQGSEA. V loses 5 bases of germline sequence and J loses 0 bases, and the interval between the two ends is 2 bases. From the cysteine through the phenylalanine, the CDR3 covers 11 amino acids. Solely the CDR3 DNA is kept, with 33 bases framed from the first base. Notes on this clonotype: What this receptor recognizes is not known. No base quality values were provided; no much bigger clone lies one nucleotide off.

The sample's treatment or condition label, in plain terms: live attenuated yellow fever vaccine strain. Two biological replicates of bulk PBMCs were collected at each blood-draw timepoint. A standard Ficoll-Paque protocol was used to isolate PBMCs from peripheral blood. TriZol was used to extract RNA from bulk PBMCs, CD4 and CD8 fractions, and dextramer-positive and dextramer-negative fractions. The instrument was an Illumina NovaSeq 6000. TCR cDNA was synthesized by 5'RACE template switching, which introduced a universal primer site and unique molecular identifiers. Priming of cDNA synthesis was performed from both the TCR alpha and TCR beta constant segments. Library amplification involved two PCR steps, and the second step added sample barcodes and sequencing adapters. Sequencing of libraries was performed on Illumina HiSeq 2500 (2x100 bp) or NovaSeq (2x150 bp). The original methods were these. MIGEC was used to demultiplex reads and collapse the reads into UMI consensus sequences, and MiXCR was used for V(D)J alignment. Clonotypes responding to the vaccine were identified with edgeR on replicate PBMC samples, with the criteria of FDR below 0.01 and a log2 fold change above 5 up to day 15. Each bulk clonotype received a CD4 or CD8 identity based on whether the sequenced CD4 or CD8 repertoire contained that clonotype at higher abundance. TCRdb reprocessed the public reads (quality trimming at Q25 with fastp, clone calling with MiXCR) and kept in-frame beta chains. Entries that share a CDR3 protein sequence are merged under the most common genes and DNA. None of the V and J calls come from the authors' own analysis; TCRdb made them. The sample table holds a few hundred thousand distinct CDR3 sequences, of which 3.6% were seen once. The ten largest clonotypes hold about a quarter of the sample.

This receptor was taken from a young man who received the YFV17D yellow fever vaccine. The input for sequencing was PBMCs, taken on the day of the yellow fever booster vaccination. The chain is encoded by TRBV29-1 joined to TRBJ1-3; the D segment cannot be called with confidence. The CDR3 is CSVRSGNTIYF. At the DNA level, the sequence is TGCAGCGTTCGCTCTGGAAACACCATATATTTT.